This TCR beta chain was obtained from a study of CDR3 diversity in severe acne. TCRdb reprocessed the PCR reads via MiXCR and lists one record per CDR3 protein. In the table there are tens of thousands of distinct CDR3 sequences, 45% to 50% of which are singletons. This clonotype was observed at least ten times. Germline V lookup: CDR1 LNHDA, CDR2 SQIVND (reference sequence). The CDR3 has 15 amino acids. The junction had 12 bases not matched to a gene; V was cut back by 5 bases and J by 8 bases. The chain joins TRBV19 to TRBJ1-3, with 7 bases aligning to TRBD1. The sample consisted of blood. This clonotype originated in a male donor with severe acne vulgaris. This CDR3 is CASSPLQGKEDTIYF. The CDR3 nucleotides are TGTGCCAGTAGTCCCTTACAGGGGAAGGAAGACACCATATATTTT.